This passage covers 7 T cell receptor beta chains from one sample sequenced in a study of control samples from healthy donors and cancer patients (dated by TCRdb to the early 2020s). Receptor libraries were prepared by the immunoSEQ multiplex PCR assay. The source is immuneACCESS, and TCRdb retained only in-frame sequences with V and J called. Part of the clones is not carried over; for the studies checked, unresolved V genes explain less than half of this, and the remainder is unexplained. The sample records just over 150,000 clones, approximately 94% of which are singletons. The top ten clonotypes cover around 8% of the sample. The sequencing input was blood. Receptor source: a woman in her thirties or forties in good health.

The chain carries TRBV10-2 and TRBJ1-4, with 12 bases aligning to TRBD1. V lost 4 bases, J lost 1 base, and 4 bases stayed unmatched. From germline, CDR1 is WSHSY and CDR2 SAAADI. The CDR3 runs to 17 residues. The DNA of the CDR3 is TGCGCCAGCAGTGCCGGGGACAGGGGGCAAACTAATGAAAAACTGTTTTTT. Its protein is CASSAGDRGQTNEKLFF.

J is TRBJ2-7 and V is TRBV10-3, with 7 bases that match TRBD1. The germline CDR1 and CDR2 sequences are ENHRY and SYGVKD. The trim removed 7 bases at V and 0 bases at J, leaving 6 bases unmatched. The length of the CDR3 is 14 residues. CDR3 bases: TGTGCCATCAAAGACGACAGGGACTCCTACGAGCAGTACTTC. Protein sequence: CAIKDDRDSYEQYF.

The V and J genes are TRBV28 and TRBJ1-2, with D maybe TRBD1 (6 bases). Trimming pared 7 bases from V and 5 bases from J, leaving 14 bases between. The germline CDR1 and CDR2 sequences are MDHEN and SYDVKM. The CDR3 is made up of 13 amino acids. The CDR3 DNA follows: TGTGCCAGCACCGGGACACCAGGGTATGGCTACACCTTC. Its translation: CASTGTPGYGYTF.

The rearrangement joins TRBV28 to TRBJ1-3, with 10 bases that match TRBD1. The ends lost 1 base at V and 2 bases at J; junction bases unmatched: 2. CDR1 and CDR2 from the germline V gene are MDHEN and SYDVKM. The CDR3 covers 16 residues. This CDR3 reads CASSLSGQGTGNTIYF. The CDR3 DNA reads TGTGCCAGCAGTTTATCGGGACAGGGGACTGGAAACACCATATATTTT.

The chain links TRBV5-8 to TRBJ1-5; TRBD1 agrees at 9 bases. There are 14 residues in the CDR3. Looked up from germline, CDR1 is SGHTS and CDR2 is YDEGEE. Trimming at V came to 3 bases and at J to 5 bases, leaving 3 bases not matched to a gene. The CDR3, as DNA: TGTGCCAGCAGCTCGGGACAGGGATATCAGCCCCAGCATTTT. It encodes CASSSGQGYQPQHF.

The rearrangement links TRBV27 to TRBJ2-1, with 12 nucleotides matching TRBD2. J lost 4 bases, V lost 5 bases, and 9 bases had no gene match. Per germline, CDR1 MNHEY and CDR2 SMNVEV (reference sequence). The CDR3 runs to 17 residues. CDR3: CASSLGLAGKDYNEQFF. The CDR3 bases are TGTGCCAGCAGTCTAGGACTAGCGGGAAAAGATTACAATGAGCAGTTCTTC.

The V and J genes are TRBV11-3 and TRBJ2-7, with D hard to call. V was trimmed by 1 base and J by 6 bases, leaving 10 bases between them. This CDR3 comprises 13 residues. Germline V CDR1 and CDR2: SGHNT, YENEEA. CDR3 DNA: TGTGCCAGCAGCTTAGGGGGTGGACCCGAGCAGTACTTC. Its translation: CASSLGGGPEQYF.